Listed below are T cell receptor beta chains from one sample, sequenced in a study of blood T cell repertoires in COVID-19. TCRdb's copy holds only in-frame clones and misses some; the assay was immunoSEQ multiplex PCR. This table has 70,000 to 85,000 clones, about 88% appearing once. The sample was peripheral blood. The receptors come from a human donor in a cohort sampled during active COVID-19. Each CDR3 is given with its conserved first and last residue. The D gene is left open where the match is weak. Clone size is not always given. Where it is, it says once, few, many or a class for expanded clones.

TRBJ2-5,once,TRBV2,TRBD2,TGTGCCAGCAAGGATAGCGGGAGGGGGGAGACCCAGTACTTC,CASKDSGRGETQYF
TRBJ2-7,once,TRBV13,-,TGTGCCAGCAGCCAGACAGGTATCGAGCAGTACTTC,CASSQTGIEQYF
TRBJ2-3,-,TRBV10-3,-,TGTGCCATCAGAGGAGGGACGTCGCGCACAGATACGCAGTATTTT,CAIRGGTSRTDTQYF
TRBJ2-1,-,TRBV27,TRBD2,TGTGCCAGCAGTTTTTTGGCGGGAGGGCCTGGTGAGCAGTTCTTC,CASSFLAGGPGEQFF
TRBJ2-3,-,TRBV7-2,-,TGTGCCAGCAGCCCCCAGGGGACCTTGGGGACTATACTGGTAGATACGCAGTATTTT,CASSPQGTLGTILVDTQYF
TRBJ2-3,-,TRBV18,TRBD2,TGTGCCAGCTCCCCCAGCGGGACGACAGATACGCAGTATTTT,CASSPSGTTDTQYF
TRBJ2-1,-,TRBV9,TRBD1,TGTGCCAGCAGCGTAACAGGGGGGAATGAGCAGTTCTTC,CASSVTGGNEQFF
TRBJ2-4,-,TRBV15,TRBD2,TGTGCCACCAGCAGAGATCGCCTAGCGGGAGTCATTCAGTACTTC,CATSRDRLAGVIQYF
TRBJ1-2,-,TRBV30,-,TGTGCCTGGAGTCGGAGGTCAGAGACCAACTATGGCTACACCTTC,CAWSRRSETNYGYTF
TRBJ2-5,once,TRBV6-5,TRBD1,TGTGCCAGCAGCCTAATGGGACAGGGGCAAGAGACCCAGTACTTC,CASSLMGQGQETQYF
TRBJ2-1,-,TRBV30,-,TGTGCCTGGAGTACGAGGAGTGAGCAGTTCTTC,CAWSTRSEQFF
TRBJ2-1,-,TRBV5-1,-,TGCGCCAGCAGTCACGAGGGTAGTAAGTTCTTC,CASSHEGSKFF
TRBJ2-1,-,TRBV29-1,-,TGCAGCGTTGGAGCAGGGGTAGGCGATGAGCAGTTCTTC,CSVGAGVGDEQFF
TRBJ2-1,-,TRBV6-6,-,TGTGCCAGCAGTTACTCGATCCGCGGGAACAATGAGCAGTTCTTC,CASSYSIRGNNEQFF
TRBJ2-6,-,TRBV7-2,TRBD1,TGTGCCAGCAGCCCCAGGGGGCGCGGGGGGGCCAACGTCCTGACTTTC,CASSPRGRGGANVLTF
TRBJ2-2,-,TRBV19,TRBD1,TGTGCCAGTGTGGGACAGGGGGACACCGGGGAGCTGTTTTTT,CASVGQGDTGELFF
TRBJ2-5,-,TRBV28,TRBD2,TGTGCCAGCAGTTTTGGCTACGCGGGAGGAAGTGAGACCCAGTACTTC,CASSFGYAGGSETQYF
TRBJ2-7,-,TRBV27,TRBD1,TGTGCCAGCAGTTTATCTGGGGACAGCCCCTACGAGCAGTACTTC,CASSLSGDSPYEQYF
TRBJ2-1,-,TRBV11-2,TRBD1,TGTGCCAGCAGCTTAGGACAGGGAACTTCCCAGTTCTTC,CASSLGQGTSQFF
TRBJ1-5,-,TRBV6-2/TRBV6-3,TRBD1,TGTGCCAGCAGTTACTCCATTATAGGGGGCGCGAGGCAGCCCCAGCATTTT,CASSYSIIGGARQPQHF
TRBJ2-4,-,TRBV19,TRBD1,TGTGCCAGTAGTCCGAGGACAGGTGGCAAAAACATTCAGTACTTC,CASSPRTGGKNIQYF
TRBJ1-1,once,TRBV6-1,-,TGTGCCAGCAGCGAAGGGCCCGGAGGGGCTGAAGCTTTCTTT,CASSEGPGGAEAFF
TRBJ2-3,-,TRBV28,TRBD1,TGTGCCAGCAGAACTGACAGGGGCTTCACAGATACGCAGTATTTT,CASRTDRGFTDTQYF
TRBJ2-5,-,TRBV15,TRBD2,TGTGCCACCAGCAGGCTATTAACCCCCGGGGCTAGCGGATACCAAGAGACCCAGTACTTC,CATSRLLTPGASGYQETQYF
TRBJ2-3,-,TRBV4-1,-,TGCGCCAGCAGCCAAGGTGCGGTCGAGTACACAGATACGCAGTATTTT,CASSQGAVEYTDTQYF
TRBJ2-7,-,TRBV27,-,TGTGCCAGCAGTACGTTACTCTTTGAGGAGCAGTACTTC,CASSTLLFEEQYF
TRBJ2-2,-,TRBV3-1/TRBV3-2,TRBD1,TGTGCCAGCAGCTACAGGGGTTCCGGGGAGCTGTTTTTT,CASSYRGSGELFF
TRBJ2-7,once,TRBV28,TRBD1,TGTGCCAGCAGCACGGGACAGGGGGCCCACGGGCAGTACTTC,CASSTGQGAHGQYF
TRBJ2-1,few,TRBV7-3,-,TGTGCCAGCAGCCAGGATATTACAAGAGAGCAGTTCTTC,CASSQDITREQFF
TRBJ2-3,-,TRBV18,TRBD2,TGTGCCAGCTCGCCCCCCGGGACTAGCGGGATTGGTACGCAGTATTTT,CASSPPGTSGIGTQYF
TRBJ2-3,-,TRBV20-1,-,TGCAGCCTTAGCGCTAGCGATACGCAGTATTTT,CSLSASDTQYF
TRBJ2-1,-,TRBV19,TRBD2,TGTGCCAGTAGGACCCCGGGACTAGACTTAGGGAATGAGCAGTTCTTC,CASRTPGLDLGNEQFF
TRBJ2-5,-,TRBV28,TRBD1,TGTGCCAGCAGTGCCCCGGGACAGAGAGAGACCCAGTACTTC,CASSAPGQRETQYF
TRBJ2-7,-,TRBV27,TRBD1,TGTGCCAGCAGTCACGGGACAGACGAGCAGTACTTC,CASSHGTDEQYF
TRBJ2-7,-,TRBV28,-,TGTGCCAGCAGTCATAGTCGCGAGCAGTACTTC,CASSHSREQYF
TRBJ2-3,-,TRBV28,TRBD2,TGTGCCAGCAGTTTTTATGGCGGGAGGGTTACAGATACGCAGTATTTT,CASSFYGGRVTDTQYF
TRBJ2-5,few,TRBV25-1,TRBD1,TGTGCCAGCAGTAACAGGGGACGGGAGACCCAGTACTTC,CASSNRGRETQYF
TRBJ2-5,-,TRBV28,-,TGTGCCAGCAGTCAGGTCCGGGGACAAGAGACCCAGTACTTC,CASSQVRGQETQYF
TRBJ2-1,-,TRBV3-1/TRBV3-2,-,TGTGCCAGCGGAATGGGAGGTAGTAATGAGCAGTTCTTC,CASGMGGSNEQFF
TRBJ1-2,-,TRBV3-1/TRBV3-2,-,TGTGCCAGCAGCTCTGCACCGGACAGCTCCTCCCAAACTGGCTACACCTTC,CASSSAPDSSSQTGYTF
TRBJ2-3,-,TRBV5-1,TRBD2,TGCGCCAGCAGCCTAGGGACTAGCGGGAGTGCAGATACGCAGTATTTT,CASSLGTSGSADTQYF